One sample yielded the 5 T cell receptor beta chains listed below, sequenced in a study of blood T cells in healthy people across ages. With a J-beta primer mix and a sample-barcoded 5' primer, a second PCR ran about 7 to 12 cycles. TCRdb called the 5' RACE reads again in MiXCR, with one record for every CDR3 protein. The sample contains about 1.6 million distinct CDR3 sequences, 34% of which appear only once. The specimen was blood. The receptors shown here come from a young woman in good health.

This sequence joins TRBV7-8 and TRBJ2-7; maybe TRBD1 (6 bases). The CDR3 has 13 amino acids. The V end was cut by 2 bases, the J end by 4 bases, with 9 bases between. Germline loops: CDR1 SGHVS, CDR2 FQNEAQ. DNA of the CDR3: TGTGCCAGCAGCTTAAGACAGGAGTACGAGCAGTACTTC. This codes for CASSLRQEYEQYF. Full variable domain (missing parts from reference TRBV7-8 and TRBJ2-7): GAGVSQSPRYKVAKRGQDVALRCDPISGHVSLFWYQQALGQGPEFLTYFQNEAQLDKSGLPSDRFFAERPEGSVSTLKIQRTQQEDSAVYLCASSLRQEYEQYFGPGTRLTVT.

This clonotype was counted a few times. The chain employs TRBV28 and TRBJ2-4; 10 bases are a match to TRBD1. Gene TRBJ2-7 matches the end of the DNA better, so the J call may be wrong. The CDR3 is 15 amino acids. From germline, CDR1 is MDHEN and CDR2 SYDVKM. CDR3 residues: CASSLGTGAIYEQYF. The CDR3 DNA reads as TGTGCCAGCAGTCTTGGGACAGGGGCGATTTACGAGCAGTACTTC.

The V and J genes are TRBV29-1 and TRBJ2-1; no reliable D call. Germline V lookup: CDR1 SQVTM, CDR2 ANQGSEA. Trimming removed 5 bases at V and 8 bases at J, with 10 bases between. The CDR3 is 11 amino acids. The CDR3 region has the DNA TGCAGCGTTCAGGTTCTGGATGAGCAGTTCTTC. Encoded protein: CSVQVLDEQFF.

This clonotype was observed a few times. The chain carries TRBV4-1 and TRBJ2-7; a possible D gene is TRBD1 (6 bases). Germline V gives CDR1 MGHRA, CDR2 YSYEKL. This CDR3 comprises 19 residues. The V end was cut by 4 bases, the J end by 3 bases, with 28 bases between. The CDR3 protein is CASSPQYGYDGTRYYEQYF. CDR3 sequence (DNA): TGCGCCAGCAGCCCCCAGTATGGTTATGATGGGACAAGGTACTACGAGCAGTACTTC.

The V gene is TRBV5-6, the J gene TRBJ1-2; the D is unclear. CDR3 length equals 14 residues. CDR1 is SGHDT and CDR2 is YYEEEE in the germline V gene. V was cut by 0 bases and J by 3 bases, with 9 bases left in between. CDR3 nucleotides: TGTGCCAGCAGCTTGGACACAGCTGACTATGGCTACACCTTC. It specifies CASSLDTADYGYTF.